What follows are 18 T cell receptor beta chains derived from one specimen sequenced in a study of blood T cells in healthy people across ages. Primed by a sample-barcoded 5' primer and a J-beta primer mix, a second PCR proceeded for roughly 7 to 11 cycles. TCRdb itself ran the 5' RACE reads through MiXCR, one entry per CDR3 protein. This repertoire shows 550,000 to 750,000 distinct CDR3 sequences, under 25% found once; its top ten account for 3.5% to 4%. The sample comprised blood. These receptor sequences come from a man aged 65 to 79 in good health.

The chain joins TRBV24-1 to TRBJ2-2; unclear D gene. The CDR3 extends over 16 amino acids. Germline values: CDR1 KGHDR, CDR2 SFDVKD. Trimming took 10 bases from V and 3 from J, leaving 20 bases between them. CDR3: CATSSGPREDTGELFF. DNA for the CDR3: TGTGCCACTTCCTCAGGACCCAGAGAGGACACCGGGGAGCTGTTTTTT.

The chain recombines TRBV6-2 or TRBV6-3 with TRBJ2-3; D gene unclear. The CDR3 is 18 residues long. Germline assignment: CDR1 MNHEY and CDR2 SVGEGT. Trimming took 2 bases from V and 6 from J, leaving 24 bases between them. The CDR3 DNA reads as TGTGCCAGCAGTTACCGCCTATTAACGGTGGAAAGAGCGGATACGCAGTATTTT. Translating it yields CASSYRLLTVERADTQYF.

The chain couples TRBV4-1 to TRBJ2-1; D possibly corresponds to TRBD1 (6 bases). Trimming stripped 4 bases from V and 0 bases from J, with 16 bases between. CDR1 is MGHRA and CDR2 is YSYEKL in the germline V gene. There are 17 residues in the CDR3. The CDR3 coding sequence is TGCGCCAGCAGCCCGCGCTATACAGGGAACTCCTACAATGAGCAGTTCTTC. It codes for CASSPRYTGNSYNEQFF.

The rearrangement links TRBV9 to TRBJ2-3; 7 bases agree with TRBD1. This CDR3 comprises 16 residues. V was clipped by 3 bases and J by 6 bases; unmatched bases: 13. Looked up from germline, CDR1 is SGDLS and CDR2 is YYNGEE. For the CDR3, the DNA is TGTGCCAGCAGCGCATCCGGGACAGACCCCGGGGATACGCAGTATTTT. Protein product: CASSASGTDPGDTQYF.

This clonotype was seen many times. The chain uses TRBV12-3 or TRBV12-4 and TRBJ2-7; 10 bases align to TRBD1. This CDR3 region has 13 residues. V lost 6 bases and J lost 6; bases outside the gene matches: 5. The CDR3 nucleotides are TGTGCCAGCAGCAGACAGGGGGCTAGCGAGCAGTACTTC. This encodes CASSRQGASEQYF.

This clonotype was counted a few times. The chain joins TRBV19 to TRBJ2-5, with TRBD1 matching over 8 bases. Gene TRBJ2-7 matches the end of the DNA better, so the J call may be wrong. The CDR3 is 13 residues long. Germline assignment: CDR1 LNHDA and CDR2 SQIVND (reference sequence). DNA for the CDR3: TGTGCCAGTAACTACAGGGGGGAATACGAGCAGTACTTC. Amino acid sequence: CASNYRGEYEQYF.

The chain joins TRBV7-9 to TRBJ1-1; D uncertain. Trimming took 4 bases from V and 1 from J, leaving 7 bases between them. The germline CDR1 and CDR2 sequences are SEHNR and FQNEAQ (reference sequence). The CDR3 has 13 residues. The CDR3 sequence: CASSSSGNTEAFF. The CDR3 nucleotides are TGTGCCAGCAGCTCCTCGGGGAACACTGAAGCTTTCTTT.

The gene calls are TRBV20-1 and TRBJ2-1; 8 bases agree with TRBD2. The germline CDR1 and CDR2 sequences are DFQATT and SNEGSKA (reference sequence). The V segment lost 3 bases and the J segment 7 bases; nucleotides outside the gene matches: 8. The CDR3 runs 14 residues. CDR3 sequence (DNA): TGCAGTGCTAGCTCGGGAGGGACGTTTAATGAGCAGTTCTTC. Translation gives CSASSGGTFNEQFF.

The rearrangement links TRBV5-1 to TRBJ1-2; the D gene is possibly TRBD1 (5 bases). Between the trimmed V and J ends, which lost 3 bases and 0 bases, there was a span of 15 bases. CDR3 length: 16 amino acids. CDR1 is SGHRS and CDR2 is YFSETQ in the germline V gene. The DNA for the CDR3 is TGCGCCAGCAGCTGGGGGGACGGAGGGGCTAACTATGGCTACACCTTC. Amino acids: CASSWGDGGANYGYTF.

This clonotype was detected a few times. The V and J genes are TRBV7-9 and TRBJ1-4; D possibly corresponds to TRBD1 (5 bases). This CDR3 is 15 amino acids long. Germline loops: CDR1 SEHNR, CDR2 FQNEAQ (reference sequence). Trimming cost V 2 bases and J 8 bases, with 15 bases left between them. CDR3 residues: CASSLPGPTREKLFF. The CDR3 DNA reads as TGTGCCAGCAGCTTACCGGGACCAACGAGGGAAAAACTGTTTTTT.

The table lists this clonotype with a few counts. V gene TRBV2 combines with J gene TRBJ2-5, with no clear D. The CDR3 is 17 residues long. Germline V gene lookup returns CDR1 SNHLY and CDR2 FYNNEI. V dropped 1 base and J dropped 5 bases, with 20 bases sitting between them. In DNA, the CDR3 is TGTGCCAGCAGTGAAGGAGTAACGGTCCCCCCCAGGGAGACCCAGTACTTC. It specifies CASSEGVTVPPRETQYF.

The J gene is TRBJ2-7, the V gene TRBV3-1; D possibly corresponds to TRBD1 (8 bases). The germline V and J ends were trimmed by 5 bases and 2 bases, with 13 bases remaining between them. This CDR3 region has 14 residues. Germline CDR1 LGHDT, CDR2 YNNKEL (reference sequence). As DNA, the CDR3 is TGTGCCAGCAGCGGACAGGGAGGGCCCTACGAGCAGTACTTC. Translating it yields CASSGQGGPYEQYF.

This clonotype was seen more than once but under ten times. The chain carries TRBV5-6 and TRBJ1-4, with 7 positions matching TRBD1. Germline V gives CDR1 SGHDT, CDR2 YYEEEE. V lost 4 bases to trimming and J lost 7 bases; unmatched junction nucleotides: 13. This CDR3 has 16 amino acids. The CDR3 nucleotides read TGTGCCAGCAGCAACAAAGACAGGGACTTCTCTGAAAAACTGTTTTTT. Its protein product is CASSNKDRDFSEKLFF.

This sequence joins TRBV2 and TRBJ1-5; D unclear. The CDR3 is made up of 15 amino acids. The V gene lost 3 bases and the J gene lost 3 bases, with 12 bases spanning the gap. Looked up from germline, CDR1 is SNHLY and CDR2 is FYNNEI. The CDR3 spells CASSDGQTINQPQHF. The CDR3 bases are TGTGCCAGCAGTGACGGTCAGACAATCAATCAGCCCCAGCATTTT.

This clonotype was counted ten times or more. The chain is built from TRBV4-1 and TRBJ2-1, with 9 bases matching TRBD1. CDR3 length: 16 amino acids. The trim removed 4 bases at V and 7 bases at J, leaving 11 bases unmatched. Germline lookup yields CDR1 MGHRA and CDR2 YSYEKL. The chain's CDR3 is CASSREGTGNWNEQFF. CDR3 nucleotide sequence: TGCGCCAGCAGCCGAGAAGGGACAGGGAATTGGAATGAGCAGTTCTTC.

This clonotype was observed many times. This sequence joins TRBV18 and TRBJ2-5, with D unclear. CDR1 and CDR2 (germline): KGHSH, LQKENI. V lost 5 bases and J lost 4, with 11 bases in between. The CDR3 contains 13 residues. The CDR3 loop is CASSLGFGETQYF. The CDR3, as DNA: TGTGCCAGCTCATTGGGTTTTGGAGAGACCCAGTACTTC.

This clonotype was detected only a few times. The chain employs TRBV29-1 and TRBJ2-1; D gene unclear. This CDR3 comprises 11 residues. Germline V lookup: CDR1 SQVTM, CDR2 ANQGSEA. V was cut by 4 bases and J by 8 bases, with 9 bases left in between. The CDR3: CSVVYVDEQFF. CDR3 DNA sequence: TGCAGCGTTGTGTACGTGGATGAGCAGTTCTTC.

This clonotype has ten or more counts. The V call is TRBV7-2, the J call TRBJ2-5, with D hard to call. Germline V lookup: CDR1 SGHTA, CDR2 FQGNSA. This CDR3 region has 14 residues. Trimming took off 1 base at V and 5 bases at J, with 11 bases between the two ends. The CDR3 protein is CASSLDFGSETQYF. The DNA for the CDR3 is TGTGCCAGCAGCTTAGATTTTGGTTCTGAGACCCAGTACTTC.